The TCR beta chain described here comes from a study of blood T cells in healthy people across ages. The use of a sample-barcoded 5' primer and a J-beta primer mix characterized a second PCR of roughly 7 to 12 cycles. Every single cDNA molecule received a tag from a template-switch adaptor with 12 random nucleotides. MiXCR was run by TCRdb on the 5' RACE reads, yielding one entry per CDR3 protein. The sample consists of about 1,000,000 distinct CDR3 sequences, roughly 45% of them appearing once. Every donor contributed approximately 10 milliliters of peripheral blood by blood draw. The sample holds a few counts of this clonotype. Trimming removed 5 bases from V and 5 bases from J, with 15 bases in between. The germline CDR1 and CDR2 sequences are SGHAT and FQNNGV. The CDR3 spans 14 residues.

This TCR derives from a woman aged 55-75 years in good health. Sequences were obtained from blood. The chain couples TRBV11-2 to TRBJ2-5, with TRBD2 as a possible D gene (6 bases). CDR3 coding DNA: TGTGCCAGCAGCCCCCAGCGGGCCCGCGAGACCCAGTACTTC. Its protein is CASSPQRARETQYF.